The source of this T cell receptor (beta chain) is a study of molecular identifiers for immune sequencing clone quantification. Study overall: Within a replicate experiment, RNA obtained from either roughly 18,000 or 92,000 naive CD8 cells was divided into five aliquots, and four of those aliquots were then sequenced. Overall study findings and caveats: Jurkat TCR RNA spiked in from one cell could reportedly be detected among about 1.1 million naive cells. Among effectors, clones above 20 RNA copies held over 99% of molecules; among naive cells, under 1%.

Libraries of bulk TCR were made by previously described methods (with listed TCR primers). TCRdb redid the calling of the PCR reads with MiXCR, one entry per CDR3 protein. Of about 330,000 distinct CDR3 sequences detected, about 22% appear once; the ten largest clones hold roughly 0.7%. This clonotype occurred a few times. Its antigen is unidentified. J was trimmed by 10 bases and V by 5 bases; bases with no gene match: 10. Germline CDR1 reads MDHEN; CDR2 reads SYDVKM. The length of the CDR3 is 14 residues. This sequence joins TRBV28 and TRBJ2-3, with 9 bases that match TRBD1. This clonotype was sampled from a human donor in good health. Some libraries in this study had Jurkat cell RNA spiked in. Sequencing was done on a sample of naive CD8+ T cells from blood, with Jurkat cell RNA spiked in. This sample's subset: FACS-sorted CD8+CD4-CCR7+CD45RA+ naive T cells. Here the CDR3 DNA reads TGTGCCAGCAGTAGCGGGACAGGGCCCTTTGCGCAGTATTTT. Its translation is CASSSGTGPFAQYF.